The 12 T cell receptor beta chains below were found in one sample sequenced in a study of blood T cell repertoires in COVID-19. Method: immunoSEQ multiplex PCR; TCRdb's copy keeps in-frame clones and lacks some. The data contain about 200,000 clones, roughly four fifths of them singletons. Sequenced sample: peripheral blood. Source of these receptors: a woman between 40 and 50 years old with acute or convalescent COVID-19.

The chain combines TRBV30 with TRBJ2-5, with TRBD2 identical over 10 bases. In germline, CDR1 is GTSNPN, CDR2 SVGIG (reference sequence). V lost 4 bases and J lost 5; bases outside the gene matches: 19. The CDR3 totals 18 residues. In DNA form, the CDR3 reads TGTGCCTGGACGGATGGCCTAGCGGGAGTCTCCTTGGCTGAGACCCAGTACTTC. Protein sequence: CAWTDGLAGVSLAETQYF.

This chain uses TRBV18 with TRBJ1-5; the D gene is possibly TRBD1 (5 bases). The CDR3 runs 14 residues. Germline values: CDR1 KGHSH, CDR2 LQKENI. V dropped 4 bases and J dropped 4 bases, with 11 bases sitting between them. The CDR3 loop is CASSQTGGNQPQHF. In DNA form, the CDR3 reads TGTGCCAGCTCACAGACCGGGGGGAATCAGCCCCAGCATTTT.

V is TRBV7-3 and J is TRBJ2-3; TRBD2 matches at 8 bases. This CDR3 is 14 amino acids long. Germline values: CDR1 SGHTA, CDR2 FQGTGA. The junction had 4 bases not matched to a gene; V was cut back by 5 bases and J by 3 bases. CDR3 sequence (DNA): TGTGCCAGCAGCGCTCGGGGGGGAACAGATACGCAGTATTTT. Translation: CASSARGGTDTQYF.

This chain links TRBV29-1 with TRBJ2-3, with D uncertain. This CDR3 has 15 residues. V lost 1 base and J lost 6, with 17 bases in between. CDR1 is SQVTM and CDR2 is ANQGSEA in the germline V gene. The CDR3 protein is CSVEGSVFTKDTQYF. The CDR3 bases are TGCAGCGTTGAAGGCTCGGTCTTTACCAAGGATACGCAGTATTTT.

The rearrangement joins TRBV11-2 to TRBJ1-1; D remains unclear. The CDR3 loop spans 17 amino acids. Trimming stripped 1 base from V and 5 bases from J, with 20 bases between. Germline V gene data show CDR1 as SGHAT and CDR2 as FQNNGV. In nucleotides, the CDR3 is TGTGCCAGCAGCTTAGCCATGATTAAGAGTTCTCGGACTGAAGCTTTCTTT. It codes for CASSLAMIKSSRTEAFF.

This chain joins TRBV6-1 and TRBJ2-2, with D perhaps TRBD1 (6 bases). V gave up 4 bases and J gave up 6 bases, with 21 bases separating them. There are 17 residues in the CDR3. Germline values: CDR1 MNHNS, CDR2 SASEGT. CDR3 nucleotides: TGTGCCAGCAGTGTCTGGATGGGGGCAGGGAGCGCCGGGGAGCTGTTTTTT. Translating it yields CASSVWMGAGSAGELFF.

V and J are TRBV7-2 and TRBJ2-5; 12 bases are a match to TRBD2. CDR1 SGHTA and CDR2 FQGNSA come from the germline V gene. Germline trimming cut 2 bases from V and 4 bases from J; bases unmatched to any gene: 5. The CDR3 sequence is 16 residues long. Here the CDR3 reads CASSLILGLAGETQYF. The CDR3 DNA reads as TGTGCCAGCAGCTTAATACTGGGACTAGCGGGAGAGACCCAGTACTTC.

The J gene is TRBJ1-3, the V gene TRBV30; the D gene is possibly TRBD1 (5 bases). Germline values: CDR1 GTSNPN, CDR2 SVGIG (reference sequence). The CDR3 is 14 amino acids. V lost 3 bases, J lost 3 bases, and 12 bases lay in between. CDR3 region: CAWSPGGGGNTIYF. The DNA of the CDR3 is TGTGCCTGGAGCCCGGGGGGAGGTGGAAACACCATATATTTT. Looking up the rest from reference TRBV30 and TRBJ1-3 gives the full variable domain: SQTIHQWPATLVQPVGSPLSLECTVEGTSNPNLYWYRQAAGRGLQLLFYSVGIGQISSEVPQNLSASRPQDRQFILSSKKLLLSDSGFYLCAWSPGGGGNTIYFGEGSWLTVV.

This clone was seen only a few times. The chain uses TRBV2 and TRBJ2-3, with D maybe TRBD2 (5 bases). From germline, CDR1 is SNHLY and CDR2 FYNNEI. The length of the CDR3 is 17 residues. V was trimmed by 3 bases and J by 4 bases, leaving 20 bases between them. The CDR3: CASSDPSLAPRSDTQYF. The CDR3 bases are TGTGCCAGCAGTGACCCTTCTTTAGCGCCCCGGTCAGATACGCAGTATTTT. Based on the CDR3 plus reference TRBV2 and TRBJ2-3, the full variable domain is EPEVTQTPSHQVTQMGQEVILRCVPISNHLYFYWYRQILGQKVEFLVSFYNNEISEKSEIFDDQFSVERPDGSNFTLKIRSTKLEDSAMYFCASSDPSLAPRSDTQYFGPGTRLTVL.

The chain links TRBV4-2 to TRBJ1-2; perhaps TRBD1 as D (6 bases). CDR1 LGHNA and CDR2 YNFKEQ come from the germline V gene. The CDR3 runs 14 residues. V was shortened by 5 bases and J by 2 bases, with 12 bases between the two germline ends. CDR3 sequence reads: CASSNPQGNYGYTF. The CDR3 nucleotides read TGTGCCAGCAGCAACCCCCAGGGGAACTATGGCTACACCTTC.

The gene calls are TRBV20-1 and TRBJ1-1, with a tentative D call TRBD1 (6 bases). Germline CDR1 DFQATT, CDR2 SNEGSKA (reference sequence). Trimming removed 7 bases from V and 11 bases from J, with 17 bases in between. This CDR3 comprises 11 residues. As DNA, the CDR3 is TGCAGTGGAACCACAGGGCCCAGGGCTTTCTTT. Translated: CSGTTGPRAFF.

This clone was counted a single time. V and J are TRBV6-1 and TRBJ1-6; D gene uncertain. V shed 0 bases and J shed 10 bases, with 13 bases lying between them. This CDR3 spans 15 amino acids. The germline CDR1 and CDR2 sequences are MNHNS and SASEGT. The CDR3 sequence is CASSEATYSGSPLHF. CDR3 in DNA: TGTGCCAGCAGTGAAGCGACTTATTCGGGGTCACCCCTCCACTTT.